Each of the 30 T cell receptor beta chains below was sequenced from the same sample in a study of shared clonotypes between healthy human individuals (dated by TCRdb to between 2020 and 2021). Library generation was performed with the immunoSEQ multiplex PCR assay. This is the immuneACCESS table as TCRdb keeps it, with only in-frame sequences that have V and J called. A part of the clones is gone; compared with another copy, unresolved V genes explain less than half, and the rest is unexplained. This sample lists some 2,400,000 clones; approximately 94% were detected once. Approximately 0.13% of the sample is in the top ten clones. The sample was naive CD4+ T cells sorted from blood. What this sample's cell subset or site label stands for: CD45RA+ positively selected. These receptors all stem from a man younger than 35 in good health.

This chain uses TRBV2 with TRBJ2-1, with 9 bases aligning to TRBD2. CDR3 length equals 16 residues. In germline, CDR1 is SNHLY, CDR2 FYNNEI. V lost 6 bases, J lost 4 bases, and 10 bases stayed unmatched. The CDR3 sequence: CASSDMTSGAYNEQFF. The CDR3 DNA follows: TGTGCCAGCAGCGACATGACTAGCGGAGCATACAATGAGCAGTTCTTC.

This clone occurred once. The chain has TRBV2 and TRBJ2-7; 7 bases fit TRBD2. V trimming: 5 bases; J trimming: 6 bases; junction bases outside the gene matches: 7. Per the germline V gene, CDR1 is SNHLY and CDR2 is FYNNEI. There are 13 residues in the CDR3. The CDR3 protein is CASSTSGKGEQYF. DNA of the CDR3: TGTGCCAGCAGTACCAGCGGGAAGGGCGAGCAGTACTTC.

The genes are TRBV30 and TRBJ1-3; D is unclear. Looked up from germline, CDR1 is GTSNPN and CDR2 is SVGIG (reference sequence). V was clipped by 1 base and J by 3 bases, with 13 bases between them. The CDR3 consists of 15 residues. Here the CDR3 DNA reads TGTGCCTGGAGTGCCATTCCGGCATTTGGAAACACCATATATTTT. This sequence encodes CAWSAIPAFGNTIYF.

The V gene is TRBV2, the J gene TRBJ2-3; 13 bases map to TRBD2. V gave up 1 base and J gave up 2 bases; unmatched junction bases: 6. CDR1 and CDR2 from the germline V gene are SNHLY and FYNNEI. The CDR3 is 18 amino acids. In DNA, the CDR3 is TGTGCCAGCAGTGAAGGGACTAGCGGGAGCCCAGTCACAGATACGCAGTATTTT. This sequence encodes CASSEGTSGSPVTDTQYF. Looking up the rest from reference TRBV2 and TRBJ2-3 gives the full variable domain: EPEVTQTPSHQVTQMGQEVILRCVPISNHLYFYWYRQILGQKVEFLVSFYNNEISEKSEIFDDQFSVERPDGSNFTLKIRSTKLEDSAMYFCASSEGTSGSPVTDTQYFGPGTRLTVL.

CDR3 in DNA: TGTGCCAGCAGCTTAAATGATTACGAGCAGTACTTC. It encodes CASSLNDYEQYF. The rearrangement links TRBV11-2 to TRBJ2-7, with no clear D. V was cut by 2 bases and J by 4 bases, with 6 bases left in between. The CDR3 runs 12 residues. The germline CDR1 and CDR2 sequences are SGHAT and FQNNGV.

The rearrangement links TRBV18 to TRBJ1-2, with 8 bases aligning to TRBD1. Germline V gives CDR1 KGHSH, CDR2 LQKENI. The CDR3 loop spans 16 amino acids. V shed 0 bases and J 4 bases; nucleotides not matched to a gene: 7. The CDR3, as DNA: TGTGCCAGCTCACCACCACCAGGACAGGGCATCTATGGCTACACCTTC. This codes for CASSPPPGQGIYGYTF.

The chain employs TRBV4-1 and TRBJ1-1; D remains unclear. The length of the CDR3 is 14 residues. Germline CDR1 is MGHRA and CDR2 is YSYEKL. V gave up 1 base and J gave up 0 bases, with 6 bases separating them. The CDR3 region has the DNA TGCGCCAGCAGCCAAGGAGTACTGAACACTGAAGCTTTCTTT. Protein: CASSQGVLNTEAFF.

The CDR3 region has the DNA TGTGCCAGCAGTGAACGCGGGAAGAAGGGCCCTAATTCACCCCTCCACTTT. This sequence encodes CASSERGKKGPNSPLHF. The chain employs TRBV6-1 and TRBJ1-6; D is ambiguous. The V and J ends lost 2 bases and 6 bases respectively, with 17 bases between them. Germline CDR1 is MNHNS and CDR2 is SASEGT. This CDR3 has 17 residues.

The DNA of the CDR3 is TGTGCCAGCAGCGCCCCGGGAATTAGCGCCTCGAACACCGGGGAGCTGTTTTTT. Protein: CASSAPGISASNTGELFF. The V call is TRBV9, the J call TRBJ2-2, with D possibly matching TRBD2 (5 bases). The CDR3 runs to 18 residues. Germline values: CDR1 SGDLS, CDR2 YYNGEE. The germline V and J ends were trimmed by 3 bases and 0 bases, with 18 bases remaining between them.

The chain couples TRBV11-2 to TRBJ2-3; TRBD2 matches at 8 bases. Germline CDR1 is SGHAT and CDR2 is FQNNGV. The length of the CDR3 is 12 residues. V gave up 6 bases and J gave up 5 bases; unmatched junction bases: 1. CDR3 residues: CASSRGGDTQYF. CDR3 in DNA: TGTGCCAGCAGTCGGGGGGGAGATACGCAGTATTTT.

With respect to this clone: This sample also contains other DNA sequences that code for the same CDR3. The V gene is TRBV10-3, the J gene TRBJ1-5; D is ambiguous. V was trimmed by 2 bases and J by 7 bases, leaving 6 bases between them. The CDR3 totals 12 residues. Germline V gene sequence: CDR1 ENHRY, CDR2 SYGVKD. The DNA for the CDR3 is TGTGCCATCAGTGAGCCGGAACAGCCCCAGCATTTT. It specifies CAISEPEQPQHF.

The chain uses TRBV11-3 and TRBJ2-3; 13 bases are shared with TRBD2. With 6 bases clipped from V and 4 bases from J, the junction kept 7 bases outside the gene matches. This CDR3 region has 16 residues. CDR1 is SGHNT, CDR2 YENEEA, per germline. CDR3 DNA: TGTGCCAGCAGTCCAGGACTAGCGGGAGTGTCAGATACGCAGTATTTT. It specifies CASSPGLAGVSDTQYF.

J is TRBJ2-5 and V is TRBV5-4, with 9 bases matching TRBD1. The germline V gene has CDR1 SGHNT and CDR2 YYREEE (reference sequence). The CDR3 covers 14 residues. J lost 1 base, V lost 5 bases, and 3 bases had no gene match. This CDR3 reads CASSKQGAQETQYF. The CDR3, as DNA: TGTGCCAGCAGTAAACAGGGGGCCCAAGAGACCCAGTACTTC.

This clone was recorded once. The genes are TRBV7-2 and TRBJ2-1, with TRBD2 matching 12 bases. Looked up from germline, CDR1 is SGHTA and CDR2 is FQGNSA. Germline trimming cut 5 bases from V and 12 bases from J; bases unmatched to any gene: 11. The CDR3 spans 15 residues. CDR3 sequence reads: CASSPTSGGSRGQFF. Written as DNA, the CDR3 is TGTGCCAGCAGCCCGACTAGCGGGGGCTCGCGGGGGCAGTTCTTC. Full variable domain (remainder filled in from reference TRBV7-2 and TRBJ2-1): GAGVSQSPSNKVTEKGKDVELRCDPISGHTALYWYRQSLGQGLEFLIYFQGNSAPDKSGLPSDRFSAERTGGSVSTLTIQRTQQEDSAVYLCASSPTSGGSRGQFFGPGTRLTVL.

The chain has TRBV6-1 and TRBJ1-2, with TRBD1 matching 8 bases. The CDR3 runs to 16 residues. With 0 bases clipped from V and 4 bases from J, the junction kept 7 bases outside the gene matches. CDR1 is MNHNS, CDR2 SASEGT, per germline. CDR3 region: CASSEAWDRTFYGYTF. For the CDR3, the DNA is TGTGCCAGCAGTGAAGCTTGGGACAGGACGTTCTATGGCTACACCTTC.

The genes are TRBV7-2 and TRBJ2-3, with 10 bases lining up with TRBD2. V dropped 10 bases and J dropped 5; count of bases not matched to a gene: 3. CDR1 is SGHTA and CDR2 is FQGNSA in the germline V gene. The CDR3 has 12 residues. In nucleotides, the CDR3 is TGTGCCATCATAGCGGGGGGAGATACGCAGTATTTT. Its translation: CAIIAGGDTQYF.

This chain connects TRBV18 to TRBJ2-2; tentative D call: TRBD1 (6 bases). V was trimmed by 1 base and J by 4 bases, leaving 16 bases between them. This CDR3 spans 17 amino acids. Per germline, CDR1 KGHSH and CDR2 LQKENI. The CDR3 sequence: CASSPQSRPGATGELFF. In DNA form, the CDR3 reads TGTGCCAGCTCACCACAATCGCGGCCAGGGGCCACCGGGGAGCTGTTTTTT.

This rearrangement joins TRBV19 to TRBJ1-1; D not resolved. CDR1 and CDR2 (germline): LNHDA, SQIVND (reference sequence). The CDR3 totals 11 residues. V was pared by 5 bases and J by 6 bases, with 7 bases between. In DNA, the CDR3 is TGTGCCAGTAGTCACCGATCTGAAGCTTTCTTT. It is translated as CASSHRSEAFF.

The chain combines TRBV7-3 with TRBJ2-3; 9 bases map to TRBD2. V lost 5 bases to trimming and J lost 4 bases; unmatched junction nucleotides: 7. In germline, CDR1 is SGHTA, CDR2 FQGTGA. CDR3 size: 15 residues. The CDR3 region has the DNA TGTGCCAGCAGCCCAGCGGGGGGTAGGGCAGATACGCAGTATTTT. As protein: CASSPAGGRADTQYF. Full variable domain (rest looked up from reference TRBV7-3 and TRBJ2-3): GAGVSQTPSNKVTEKGKYVELRCDPISGHTALYWYRQSLGQGPEFLIYFQGTGAADDSGLPNDRFFAVRPEGSVSTLKIQRTERGDSAVYLCASSPAGGRADTQYFGPGTRLTVL.

This chain joins TRBV4-2 and TRBJ2-7; 7 nucleotides align to TRBD2. The ends lost 4 bases at V and 4 bases at J; junction bases unmatched: 10. CDR3 length: 15 residues. Germline V gives CDR1 LGHNA, CDR2 YNFKEQ. CDR3 residues: CASSPSSGRAYEQYF. DNA of the CDR3: TGTGCCAGCAGCCCGAGCTCAGGGAGGGCGTACGAGCAGTACTTC.

This chain connects TRBV6-1 to TRBJ2-3; D is unclear. CDR1 is MNHNS, CDR2 SASEGT, per germline. V lost 10 bases to trimming and J lost 0 bases, with 17 bases between them. The length of the CDR3 is 15 residues. The CDR3: CANSRSRTSTDTQYF. CDR3 coding DNA: TGTGCCAACTCCCGCTCGCGGACCAGCACAGATACGCAGTATTTT.

The rearrangement uses TRBV6-5 and TRBJ1-1, with D possibly matching TRBD1 (5 bases). The CDR3 spans 14 residues. From germline, CDR1 is MNHEY and CDR2 SVGAGI. V lost 3 bases and J 7 bases, leaving 15 bases between the germline ends. Written as DNA, the CDR3 is TGTGCCAGCAGTTATTCGGGACCTGACAGTGAAGCTTTCTTT. It specifies CASSYSGPDSEAFF.

This clone has just one count. This rearrangement joins TRBV9 to TRBJ2-1, with TRBD1 matching over 7 bases. Germline V gene sequence: CDR1 SGDLS, CDR2 YYNGEE. This CDR3 comprises 15 residues. Trimming at V came to 0 bases and at J to 4 bases, leaving 4 bases not matched to a gene. CDR3 protein: CASSVAGDRYNEQFF. As DNA, the CDR3 is TGTGCCAGCAGCGTAGCCGGGGACAGATACAATGAGCAGTTCTTC.

The chain is built from TRBV19 and TRBJ1-1, with D possibly being TRBD1 (5 bases). The CDR3 is made up of 15 amino acids. Trimming cost V 1 base and J 1 base, with 10 bases left between them. CDR1 and CDR2 from the germline V gene are LNHDA and SQIVND (reference sequence). CDR3: CASSIGNRKNTEAFF. Written as DNA, the CDR3 is TGTGCCAGTAGTATAGGGAACAGGAAGAACACTGAAGCTTTCTTT.

The chain recombines TRBV9 with TRBJ2-5; 10 bases agree with TRBD2. The CDR3 is made up of 17 amino acids. Unmatched junction bases numbered 10, after V lost 0 bases and J lost 5 bases. The germline gives CDR1 SGDLS, CDR2 YYNGEE. The CDR3 DNA is TGTGCCAGCAGCGTAGCTACTAGCGGGGCCAAACGGGAGACCCAGTACTTC. Translating gives CASSVATSGAKRETQYF.

This chain joins TRBV30 and TRBJ1-4; D is ambiguous. The CDR3 consists of 11 residues. CDR1 GTSNPN and CDR2 SVGIG come from the germline V gene (reference sequence). V shed 0 bases and J shed 9 bases, with 5 bases lying between them. The CDR3 loop is CAWSVEKKLFF. In DNA, the CDR3 is TGTGCCTGGAGTGTTGAGAAAAAACTGTTTTTT.

CDR3 DNA: TGTGCCAGCAGCTTAGCACAGAGCTCCTACAATGAGCAGTTCTTC. Encoded protein: CASSLAQSSYNEQFF. The genes are TRBV7-2 and TRBJ2-1; D is ambiguous. Between the trimmed V and J ends, which lost 0 bases and 0 bases, there was a span of 6 bases. The CDR3 consists of 15 residues. The V gene's germline CDR1 is SGHTA and CDR2 FQGNSA.

The gene calls are TRBV5-1 and TRBJ1-1; 12 nucleotides line up with TRBD1. The CDR3 totals 14 residues. Germline lookup yields CDR1 SGHRS and CDR2 YFSETQ. Trimming removed 7 bases from V and 4 bases from J; junction bases left unmatched: 5. The CDR3 loop is CASGDRGRGTEAFF. The DNA for the CDR3 is TGCGCCAGCGGGGACAGGGGGCGAGGCACTGAAGCTTTCTTT.

As regards this clone: Additional DNA sequences in this sample encode the identical CDR3. The chain carries TRBV30 and TRBJ1-3; D call uncertain. This CDR3 is built from 12 residues. V was trimmed by 2 bases and J by 2 bases, leaving 4 bases between them. CDR1 GTSNPN and CDR2 SVGIG come from the germline V gene (reference sequence). DNA for the CDR3: TGTGCCTGGAGTTCTGCTGGAAACACCATATATTTT. Translated: CAWSSAGNTIYF.

The V gene is TRBV18, the J gene TRBJ2-7; tentative D call: TRBD1 (6 bases). Trimming took 3 bases from V and 7 from J, leaving 16 bases between them. There are 14 residues in the CDR3. CDR1 is KGHSH and CDR2 is LQKENI in the germline V gene. Written as DNA, the CDR3 is TGTGCCAGCTCACCGGTTCTGGGGGCAGGAGAGCAGTACTTC. Its protein product is CASSPVLGAGEQYF.